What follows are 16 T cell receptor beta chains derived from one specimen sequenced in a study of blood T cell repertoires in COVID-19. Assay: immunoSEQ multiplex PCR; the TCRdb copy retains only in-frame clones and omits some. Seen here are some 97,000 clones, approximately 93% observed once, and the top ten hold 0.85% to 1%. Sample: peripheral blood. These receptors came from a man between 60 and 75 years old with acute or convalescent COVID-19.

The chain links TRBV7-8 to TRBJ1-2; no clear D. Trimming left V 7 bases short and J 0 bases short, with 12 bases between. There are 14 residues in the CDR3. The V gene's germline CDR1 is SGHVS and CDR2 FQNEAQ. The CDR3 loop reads CASNISPSNYGYTF. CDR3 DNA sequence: TGTGCCAGCAACATTAGCCCATCTAACTATGGCTACACCTTC.

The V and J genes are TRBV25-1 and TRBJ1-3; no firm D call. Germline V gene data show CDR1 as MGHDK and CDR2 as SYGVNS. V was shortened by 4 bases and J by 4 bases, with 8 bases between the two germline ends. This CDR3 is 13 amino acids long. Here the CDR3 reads CASSGLWGNTIYF. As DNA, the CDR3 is TGTGCCAGCAGTGGGCTGTGGGGAAACACCATATATTTT.

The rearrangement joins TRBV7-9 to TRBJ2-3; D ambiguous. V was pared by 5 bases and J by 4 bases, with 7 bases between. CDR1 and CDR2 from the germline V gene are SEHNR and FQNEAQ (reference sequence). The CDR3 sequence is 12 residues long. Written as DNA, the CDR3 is TGTGCCAGCAGCAGCTCCCCAGATACGCAGTATTTT. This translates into CASSSSPDTQYF.

The CDR3 loop reads CASGPSPGITDTQYF. The CDR3 DNA follows: TGTGCTAGTGGTCCATCCCCGGGGATCACAGATACGCAGTATTTT. The V and J genes are TRBV12-5 and TRBJ2-3; D possibly corresponds to TRBD2 (5 bases). Trimming pared 5 bases from V and 2 bases from J, leaving 14 bases between. Germline CDR1 is LGHNT and CDR2 is FRNRAP. This CDR3 comprises 15 residues.

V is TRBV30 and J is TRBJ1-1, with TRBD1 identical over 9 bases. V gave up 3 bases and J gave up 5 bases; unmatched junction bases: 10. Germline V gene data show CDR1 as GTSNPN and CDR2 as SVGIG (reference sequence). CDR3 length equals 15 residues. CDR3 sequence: CAWRNRDREQTEAFF. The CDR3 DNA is TGTGCCTGGAGAAACCGGGACAGGGAACAGACTGAAGCTTTCTTT. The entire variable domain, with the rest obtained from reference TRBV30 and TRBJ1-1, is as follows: SQTIHQWPATLVQPVGSPLSLECTVEGTSNPNLYWYRQAAGRGLQLLFYSVGIGQISSEVPQNLSASRPQDRQFILSSKKLLLSDSGFYLCAWRNRDREQTEAFFGQGTRLTVV.

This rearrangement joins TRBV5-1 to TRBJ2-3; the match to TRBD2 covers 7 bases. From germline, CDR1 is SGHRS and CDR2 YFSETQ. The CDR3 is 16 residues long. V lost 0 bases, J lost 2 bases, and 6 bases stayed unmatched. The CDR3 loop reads CASSLGASGPTDTQYF. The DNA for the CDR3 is TGCGCCAGCAGCTTGGGGGCTAGCGGTCCCACAGATACGCAGTATTTT.

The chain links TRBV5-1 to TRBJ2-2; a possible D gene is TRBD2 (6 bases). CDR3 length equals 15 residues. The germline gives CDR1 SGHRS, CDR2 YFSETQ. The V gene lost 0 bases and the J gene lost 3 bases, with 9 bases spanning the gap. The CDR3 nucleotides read TGCGCCAGCAGCTTGGGCGGGGTGGACACCGGGGAGCTGTTTTTT. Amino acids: CASSLGGVDTGELFF.

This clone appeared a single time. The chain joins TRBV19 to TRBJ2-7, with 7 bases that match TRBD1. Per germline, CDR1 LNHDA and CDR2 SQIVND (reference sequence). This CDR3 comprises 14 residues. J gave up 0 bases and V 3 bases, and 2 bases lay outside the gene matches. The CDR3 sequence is CASSIRGPSYEQYF. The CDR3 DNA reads TGTGCCAGTAGTATTAGGGGGCCCTCCTACGAGCAGTACTTC. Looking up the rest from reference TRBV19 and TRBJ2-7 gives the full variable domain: DGGITQSPKYLFRKEGQNVTLSCEQNLNHDAMYWYRQDPGQGLRLIYYSQIVNDFQKGDIAEGYSVSREKKESFPLTVTSAQKNPTAFYLCASSIRGPSYEQYFGPGTRLTVT.

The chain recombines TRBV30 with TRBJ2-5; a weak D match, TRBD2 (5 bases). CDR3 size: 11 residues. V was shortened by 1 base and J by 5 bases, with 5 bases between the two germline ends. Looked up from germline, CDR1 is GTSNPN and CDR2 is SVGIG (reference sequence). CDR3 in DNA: TGTGCCTGGAGTGGCGGGGAGACCCAGTACTTC. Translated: CAWSGGETQYF.

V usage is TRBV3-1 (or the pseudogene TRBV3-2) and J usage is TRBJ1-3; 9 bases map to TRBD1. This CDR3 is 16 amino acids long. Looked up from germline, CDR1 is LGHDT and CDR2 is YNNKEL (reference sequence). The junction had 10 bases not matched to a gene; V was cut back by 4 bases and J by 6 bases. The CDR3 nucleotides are TGTGCCAGCAGCCCACCCCCCACAGGGGGCATAAACACCATATATTTT. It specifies CASSPPPTGGINTIYF.

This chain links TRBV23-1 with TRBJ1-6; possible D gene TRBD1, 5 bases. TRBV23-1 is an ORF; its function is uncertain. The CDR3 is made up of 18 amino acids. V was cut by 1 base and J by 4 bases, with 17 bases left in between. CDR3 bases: TGCGCCAGCAGTCAATGGGGGGGGACCAGCCTTTATAATTCACCCCTCCACTTT. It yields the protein CASSQWGGTSLYNSPLHF.

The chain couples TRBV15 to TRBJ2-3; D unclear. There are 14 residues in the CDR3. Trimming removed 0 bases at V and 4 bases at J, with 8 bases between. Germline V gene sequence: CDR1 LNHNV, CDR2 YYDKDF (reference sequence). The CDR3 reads CATSREAMADTQYF. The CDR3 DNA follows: TGTGCCACCAGCAGAGAAGCTATGGCAGATACGCAGTATTTT.

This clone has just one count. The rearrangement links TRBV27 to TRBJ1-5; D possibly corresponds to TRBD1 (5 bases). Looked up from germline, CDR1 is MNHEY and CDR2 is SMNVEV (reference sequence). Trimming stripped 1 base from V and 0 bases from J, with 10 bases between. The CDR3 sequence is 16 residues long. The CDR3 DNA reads TGTGCCAGCAGTTTATGGGGGGGGACTAGCAATCAGCCCCAGCATTTT. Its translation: CASSLWGGTSNQPQHF.

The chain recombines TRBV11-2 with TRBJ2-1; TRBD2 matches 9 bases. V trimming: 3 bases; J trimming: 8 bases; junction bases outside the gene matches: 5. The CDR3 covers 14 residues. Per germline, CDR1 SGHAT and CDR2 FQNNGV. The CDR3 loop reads CASSLFWTSDEQFF. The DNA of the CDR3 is TGTGCCAGCAGCTTGTTTTGGACTAGCGATGAGCAGTTCTTC.

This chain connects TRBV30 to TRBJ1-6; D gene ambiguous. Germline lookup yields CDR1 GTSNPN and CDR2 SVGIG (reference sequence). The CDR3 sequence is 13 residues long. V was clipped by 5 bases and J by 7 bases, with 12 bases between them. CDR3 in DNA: TGTGCCTGGGCAAGGACTGAGAATTCACCCCTCCACTTT. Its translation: CAWARTENSPLHF.

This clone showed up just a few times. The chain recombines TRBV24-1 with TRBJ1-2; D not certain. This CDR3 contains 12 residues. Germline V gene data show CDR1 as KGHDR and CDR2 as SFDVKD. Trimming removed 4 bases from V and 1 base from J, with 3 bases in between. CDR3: CATSDSNYGYTF. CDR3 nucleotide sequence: TGTGCCACCAGTGACAGTAACTATGGCTACACCTTC.